This TCR beta chain came from a study of T cells in Graves' hyperthyroidism and ophthalmopathy. Study background: The blood sample was taken at first diagnosis, before treatment began.

The source material, RNA transcripts, was used to amplify TCR beta CDR3 regions. When the TCR CDR3 underwent first-round RT-PCR, the HTBI primer set was used. TCRdb reprocessed the multiplex PCR reads with MiXCR, giving one entry per CDR3 protein. The repertoire holds about 840,000 distinct CDR3 sequences, with 35% to 40% as singletons. A lack of ophthalmopathy progression within 18 months defined stable Graves' hyperthyroidism. This clonotype has just a few counts. Germline CDR1 is SGHDT and CDR2 is YYEEEE. The CDR3 totals 14 residues. The V segment lost 0 bases and the J segment 7 bases; nucleotides outside the gene matches: 4.

The sequence was collected from a man between 18 and 35 years old with Graves' hyperthyroidism. This chain links TRBV5-6 with TRBJ1-1, with 9 bases matching TRBD1. Sequenced: blood. The CDR3 sequence: CASSLDRGRNEAFF. Here the CDR3 DNA reads TGTGCCAGCAGCTTGGACAGGGGGCGTAATGAAGCTTTCTTT. Variable domain in full (rest from reference TRBV5-6 and TRBJ1-1): DAGVTQSPTHLIKTRGQQVTLRCSPKSGHDTVSWYQQALGQGPQFIFQYYEEEERQRGNFPDRFSGHQFPNYSSELNVNALLLGDSALYLCASSLDRGRNEAFFGQGTRLTVV.